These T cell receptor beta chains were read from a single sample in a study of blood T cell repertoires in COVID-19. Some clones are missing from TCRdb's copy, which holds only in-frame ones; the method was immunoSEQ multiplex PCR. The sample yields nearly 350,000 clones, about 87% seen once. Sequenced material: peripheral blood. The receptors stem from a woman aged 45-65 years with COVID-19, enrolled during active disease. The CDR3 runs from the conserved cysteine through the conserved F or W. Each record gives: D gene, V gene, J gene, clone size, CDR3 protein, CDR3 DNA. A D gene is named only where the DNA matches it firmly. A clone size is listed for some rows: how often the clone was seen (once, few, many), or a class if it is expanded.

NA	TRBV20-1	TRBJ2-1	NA	CSASLGEMGNEQFF	TGCAGTGCTAGTCTGGGAGAAATGGGGAATGAGCAGTTCTTC
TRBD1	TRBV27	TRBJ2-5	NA	CASSPGTEVYQETQYF	TGTGCCAGCAGCCCCGGGACAGAGGTCTACCAAGAGACCCAGTACTTC
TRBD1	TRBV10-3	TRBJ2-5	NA	CATEAGGMVQETQYF	TGTGCCACCGAGGCAGGGGGCATGGTCCAAGAGACCCAGTACTTC
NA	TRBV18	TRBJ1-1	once	CASSQGSDTEAFF	TGTGCCAGCTCCCAGGGGTCGGACACTGAAGCTTTCTTT
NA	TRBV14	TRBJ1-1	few	CASSQSLNTEAFF	TGTGCCAGCAGCCAAAGCTTGAACACTGAAGCTTTCTTT
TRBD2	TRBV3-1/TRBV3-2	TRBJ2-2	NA	CASSLGLAGEVGELFF	TGTGCCAGCAGCCTTGGACTAGCGGGAGAGGTCGGGGAGCTGTTTTTT
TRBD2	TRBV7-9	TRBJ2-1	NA	CASSSTSGSYYEQFF	TGTGCCAGCAGCTCGACTAGCGGGAGTTACTATGAGCAGTTCTTC
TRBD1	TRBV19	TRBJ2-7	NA	CASSIQARDRGSSYEQYF	TGTGCCAGTAGTATTCAAGCACGGGACAGGGGTTCGTCCTACGAGCAGTACTTC
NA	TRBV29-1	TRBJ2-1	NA	CSVEGWAGGTYEQFF	TGCAGCGTTGAAGGGTGGGCAGGAGGGACGTATGAGCAGTTCTTC
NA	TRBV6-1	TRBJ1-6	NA	CASSEGQQDSPLHF	TGTGCCAGCAGTGAAGGACAGCAAGATTCACCCCTCCACTTT
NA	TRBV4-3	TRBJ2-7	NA	CASSQDRAYEQYF	TGCGCCAGCAGCCAAGACAGGGCCTACGAGCAGTACTTC
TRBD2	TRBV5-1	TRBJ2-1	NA	CASRPTSGILNNEQFF	TGCGCCAGCAGGCCTACTAGCGGGATCCTTAACAATGAGCAGTTCTTC
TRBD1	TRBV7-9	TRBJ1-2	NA	CASSRDRGLAYGYTF	TGTGCCAGCAGCCGGGACAGGGGGCTGGCCTATGGCTACACCTTC
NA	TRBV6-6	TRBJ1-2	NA	CASSQGRGWDYGYTF	TGTGCCAGCAGTCAAGGACGGGGATGGGACTATGGCTACACCTTC
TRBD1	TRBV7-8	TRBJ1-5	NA	CASSAGTVYSNQPQHF	TGTGCCAGCAGCGCCGGGACAGTTTATAGCAATCAGCCCCAGCATTTT
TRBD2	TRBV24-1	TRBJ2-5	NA	CATSDSGRAGETQYF	TGTGCCACCAGTGACAGCGGGAGGGCCGGAGAGACCCAGTACTTC
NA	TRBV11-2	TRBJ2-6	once	CASSRGRGILGGANVLTF	TGTGCCAGCAGCCGTGGGAGGGGGATCTTGGGTGGGGCCAACGTCCTGACTTTC
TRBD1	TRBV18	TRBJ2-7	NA	CASSPPGTVYEQYF	TGTGCCAGCTCACCACCGGGGACAGTTTACGAGCAGTACTTC
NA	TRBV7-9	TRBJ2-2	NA	CASSLAGVAGELFF	TGTGCCAGCAGCTTAGCGGGAGTGGCCGGGGAGCTGTTTTTT
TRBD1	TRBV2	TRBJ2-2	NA	CASTSDRDTGELFF	TGTGCCAGCACCTCGGACAGGGATACCGGGGAGCTGTTTTTT
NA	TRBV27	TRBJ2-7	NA	CASRYRVIHEQYF	TGTGCCAGCAGATACAGGGTCATCCACGAGCAGTACTTC
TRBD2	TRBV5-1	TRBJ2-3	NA	CASSPLAGGSTDTQYF	TGCGCCAGCAGCCCTTTAGCGGGAGGTAGCACAGATACGCAGTATTTT
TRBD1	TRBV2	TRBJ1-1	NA	CASSVTGGTEAFF	TGTGCCAGCAGTGTGACAGGGGGCACTGAAGCTTTCTTT
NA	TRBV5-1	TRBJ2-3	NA	CASSLGQGHGDTQYF	TGCGCCAGCAGCTTGGGCCAGGGTCATGGAGATACGCAGTATTTT
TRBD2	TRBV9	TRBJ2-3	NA	CASSRGLAGAGTDTQYF	TGTGCCAGCAGCAGAGGACTAGCGGGAGCTGGCACAGATACGCAGTATTTT
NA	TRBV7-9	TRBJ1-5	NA	CASSLEAGGYDQPQHF	TGTGCCAGCAGCTTAGAGGCGGGGGGCTACGATCAGCCCCAGCATTTT
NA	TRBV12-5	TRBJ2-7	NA	CASVSGSSYEQYF	TGTGCTAGTGTTAGCGGCAGCTCCTACGAGCAGTACTTC
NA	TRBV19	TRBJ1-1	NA	CASSIAVNTEAFF	TGTGCCAGTAGTATAGCAGTGAACACTGAAGCTTTCTTT
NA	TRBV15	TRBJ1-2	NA	CATSRDRARVNYGYTF	TGTGCCACCAGCAGAGATAGAGCCAGGGTGAACTATGGCTACACCTTC
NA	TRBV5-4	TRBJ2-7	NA	CASSSSREQYF	TGTGCCAGCAGCTCGTCGCGGGAGCAGTACTTC
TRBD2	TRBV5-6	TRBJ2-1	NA	CASSGAGLAGVNEQFF	TGTGCCAGCAGCGGAGCGGGACTAGCGGGAGTAAATGAGCAGTTCTTC
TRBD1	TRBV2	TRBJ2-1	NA	CASRDRGSYNEQFF	TGTGCCAGCAGGGACAGGGGGTCCTACAATGAGCAGTTCTTC
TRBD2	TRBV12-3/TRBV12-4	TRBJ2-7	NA	CASSFDREDEQYF	TGTGCCAGCAGTTTTGATCGGGAGGACGAGCAGTACTTC
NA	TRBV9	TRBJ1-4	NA	CASSVAGGAFQDEKLFF	TGTGCCAGCAGCGTAGCCGGGGGGGCATTTCAAGATGAAAAACTGTTTTTT
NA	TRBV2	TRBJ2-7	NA	CASSEIGRGYEQYF	TGTGCCAGCAGTGAAATCGGCAGGGGCTACGAGCAGTACTTC
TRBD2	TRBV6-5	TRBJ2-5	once	CASSPGTSGIETQYF	TGTGCCAGCAGTCCCGGGACTAGCGGGATTGAGACCCAGTACTTC
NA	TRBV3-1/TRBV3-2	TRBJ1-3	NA	CASSQGLRSGNTIYF	TGTGCCAGCAGCCAAGGACTGCGCTCTGGAAACACCATATATTTT
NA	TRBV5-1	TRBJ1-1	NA	CASSLVLGHSTEAFF	TGCGCCAGCAGCTTGGTATTGGGACACAGCACTGAAGCTTTCTTT
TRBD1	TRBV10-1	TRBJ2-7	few	CASSEYSGGFLEQYF	TGCGCCAGCAGTGAGTATTCAGGGGGCTTCCTCGAGCAGTACTTC
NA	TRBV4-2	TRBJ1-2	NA	CASSLSSGAGDGYTF	TGTGCCAGCAGCCTCAGCAGTGGGGCAGGGGATGGCTACACCTTC
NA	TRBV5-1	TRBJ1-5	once	CASSLVAGYSNQPQHF	TGCGCCAGCAGCTTGGTGGCAGGCTATAGCAATCAGCCCCAGCATTTT
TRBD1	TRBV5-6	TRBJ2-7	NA	CASSLRGTGGSYEQYF	TGTGCCAGCAGCTTGAGGGGGACAGGGGGCTCCTACGAGCAGTACTTC
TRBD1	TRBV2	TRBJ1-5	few	CASSAMGQGSNQPQHF	TGTGCCAGCAGCGCCATGGGACAGGGGAGCAATCAGCCCCAGCATTTT
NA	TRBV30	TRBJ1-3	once	CAWSGQRRNTIYF	TGTGCCTGGAGTGGACAGAGGCGAAACACCATATATTTT
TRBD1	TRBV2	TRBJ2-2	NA	CASSPTGGNTGELFF	TGTGCCAGCAGTCCAACAGGGGGAAACACCGGGGAGCTGTTTTTT
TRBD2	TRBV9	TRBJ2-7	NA	CASSEGPAGGPYEQYF	TGTGCCAGCAGCGAAGGGCCCGCGGGAGGGCCTTACGAGCAGTACTTC
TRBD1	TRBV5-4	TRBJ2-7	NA	CASSLDRGLGQYF	TGTGCCAGCAGCTTGGACAGGGGGTTAGGACAGTACTTC
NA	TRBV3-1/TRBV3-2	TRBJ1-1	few	CASSQGVRNTEAFF	TGTGCCAGCAGCCAAGGTGTGAGGAACACTGAAGCTTTCTTT
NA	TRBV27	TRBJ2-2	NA	CASSKGGSSAGELFF	TGTGCCAGCAGCAAAGGCGGGTCCTCCGCCGGGGAGCTGTTTTTT
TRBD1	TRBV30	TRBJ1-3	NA	CAWRGDSSSGNTIYF	TGTGCCTGGAGGGGGGACAGCAGCTCTGGAAACACCATATATTTT
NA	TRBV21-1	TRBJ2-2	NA	CASSKVKGGSANTGELFF	TGTGCCAGCAGCAAAGTTAAGGGGGGGAGCGCGAACACCGGGGAGCTGTTTTTT
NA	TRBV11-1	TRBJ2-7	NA	CANKRRGSYEQYF	TGTGCCAACAAGCGGAGGGGCTCCTACGAGCAGTACTTC
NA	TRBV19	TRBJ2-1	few	CASSIQNEQFF	TGTGCCAGTAGTATCCAAAATGAGCAGTTCTTC
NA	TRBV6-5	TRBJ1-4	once	CASSWTVDATNEKLFF	TGTGCCAGCAGTTGGACAGTAGATGCAACTAATGAAAAACTGTTTTTT
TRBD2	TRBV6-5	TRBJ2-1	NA	CASMIIAGGSSEQFF	TGTGCCAGCATGATCATAGCGGGAGGTTCCAGTGAGCAGTTCTTC